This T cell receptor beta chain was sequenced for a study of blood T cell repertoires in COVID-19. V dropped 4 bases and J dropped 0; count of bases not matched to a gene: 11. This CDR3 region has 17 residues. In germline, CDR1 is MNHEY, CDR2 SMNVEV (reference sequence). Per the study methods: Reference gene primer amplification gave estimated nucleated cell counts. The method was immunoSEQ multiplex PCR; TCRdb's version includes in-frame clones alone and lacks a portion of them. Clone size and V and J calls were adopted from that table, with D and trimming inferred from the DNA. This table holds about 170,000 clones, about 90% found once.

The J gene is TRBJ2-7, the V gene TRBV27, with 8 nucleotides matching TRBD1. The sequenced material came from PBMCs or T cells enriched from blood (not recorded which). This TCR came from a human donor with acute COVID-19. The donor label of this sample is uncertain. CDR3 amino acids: CASSSPSRDRSSYEQYF. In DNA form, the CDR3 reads TGTGCCAGCAGTTCTCCCAGCCGGGACAGGAGCTCCTACGAGCAGTACTTC.